The clone carrying this T cell receptor beta chain was recorded only once. Genomic DNA acted as the template from which TCR beta VDJ combination and CDR3 sequence profiling were carried out. TCRdb fed the reads into MiXCR, producing one record per CDR3 protein. The table has some 180,000 distinct CDR3 sequences, about half seen once. This record belongs to a study of CD8+CD57+ T cells in acquired aplastic anemia. The CDR3 runs to 14 residues. The germline CDR1 and CDR2 sequences are SNHLY and FYNNEI. V was trimmed by 8 bases and J by 4 bases, leaving 15 bases between them. This sequence joins TRBV2 and TRBJ1-5; D is perhaps TRBD1 (5 bases). The TCR comes from a human donor in good health. The specimen sequenced was sorted CD4+, CD8+, or CD8+CD57+ T cells (not recorded which) from PBMCs. The CDR3 loop reads CASPWGGRNQPQHF. In nucleotides, the CDR3 is TGTGCCAGCCCTTGGGGGGGTAGGAATCAGCCCCAGCATTTT.